This TCR beta chain was profiled in a study of blood T cell repertoires in COVID-19. Study information: Acute-phase and convalescent COVID-19 samples originated in the United States, Italy and Spain. T cells, B-cell-depleted T cells, or PBMCs provided the cDNA or gDNA that served as material.

Germline V CDR1 and CDR2: SGHRS, YFSETQ. CDR3 length equals 13 residues. Authors' data handling: Cell counts per sample came from amplifying reference gene primers. Method: immunoSEQ multiplex PCR; TCRdb's copy keeps in-frame clones and lacks some. V and J calls and clone size are copied from that table; D and trimming were computed from the DNA. The sample lists roughly 130,000 clones, over 60% occurring once. Turning to this clone: The junction does not match germline at one end; this may be a read error.

The source is an older man with acute or convalescent COVID-19. The chain uses TRBV5-1 and TRBJ1-1; 7 bases align to TRBD1. Sequenced input: peripheral blood. The CDR3 DNA reads TGCGCCAGCAGCCCGACAGGGAACACTGAAGTTTTCTTT. It yields the protein CASSPTGNTEVFF.